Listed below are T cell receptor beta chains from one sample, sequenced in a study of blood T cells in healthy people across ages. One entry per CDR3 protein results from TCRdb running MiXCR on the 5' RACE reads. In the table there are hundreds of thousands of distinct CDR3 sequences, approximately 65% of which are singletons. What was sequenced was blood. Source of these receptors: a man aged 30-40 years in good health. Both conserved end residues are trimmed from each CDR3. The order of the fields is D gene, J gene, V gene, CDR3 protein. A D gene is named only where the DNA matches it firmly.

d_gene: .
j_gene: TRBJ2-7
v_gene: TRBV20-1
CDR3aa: SASGRSGYSYEQY

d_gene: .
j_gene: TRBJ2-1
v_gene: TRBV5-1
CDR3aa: ASSLYRDGRYNEQF

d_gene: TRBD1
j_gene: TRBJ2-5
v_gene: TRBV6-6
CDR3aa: ASRSDRGTKTQY

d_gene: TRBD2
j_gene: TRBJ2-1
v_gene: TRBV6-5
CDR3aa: ASRLARSSYNEQF

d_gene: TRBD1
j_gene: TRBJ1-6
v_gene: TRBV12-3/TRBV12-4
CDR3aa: ASSLFRTGPNSPLH

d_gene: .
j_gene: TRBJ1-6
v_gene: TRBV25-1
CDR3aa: ASSERDPSSYNSPLH

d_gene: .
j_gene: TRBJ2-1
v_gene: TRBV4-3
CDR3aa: AGSLGSGLSSYNEQF

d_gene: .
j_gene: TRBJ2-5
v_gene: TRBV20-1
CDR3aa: SARDLKTQY

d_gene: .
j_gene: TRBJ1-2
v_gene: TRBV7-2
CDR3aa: ASSLGGAGPGGYT

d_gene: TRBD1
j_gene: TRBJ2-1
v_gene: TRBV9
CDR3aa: ASSVTGGTGRYNEQF

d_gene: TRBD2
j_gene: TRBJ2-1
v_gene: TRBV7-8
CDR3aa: ASSLLTGLAINEQF

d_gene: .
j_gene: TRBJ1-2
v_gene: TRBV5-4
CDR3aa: ASSYDQANYGYT

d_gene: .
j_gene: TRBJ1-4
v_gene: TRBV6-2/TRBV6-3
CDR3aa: ASSGGDATNEKLF

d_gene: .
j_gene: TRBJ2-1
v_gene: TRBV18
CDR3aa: ASSPDSGPYNEQF

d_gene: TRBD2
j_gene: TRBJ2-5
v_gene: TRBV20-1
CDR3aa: SARPGEGGRETQY

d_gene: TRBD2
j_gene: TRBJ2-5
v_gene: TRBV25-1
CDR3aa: ASSEVGGGDQY

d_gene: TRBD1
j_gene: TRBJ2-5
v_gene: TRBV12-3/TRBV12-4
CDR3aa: ASSFRDRDQETQY

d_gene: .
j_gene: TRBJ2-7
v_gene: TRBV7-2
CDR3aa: ASSLGRGYNEQY

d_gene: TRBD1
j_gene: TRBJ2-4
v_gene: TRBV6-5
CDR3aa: ASSLTGTAQNIQY

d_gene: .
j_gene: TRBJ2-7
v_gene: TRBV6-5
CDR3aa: ASSLLRQSSYEQY

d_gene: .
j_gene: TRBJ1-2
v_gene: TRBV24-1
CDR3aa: ATMDGGASGYT

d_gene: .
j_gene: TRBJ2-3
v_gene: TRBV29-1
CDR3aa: SVESFRGETDTQY

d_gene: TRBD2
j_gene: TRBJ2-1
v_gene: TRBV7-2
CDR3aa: AISFPVSGGNEQF

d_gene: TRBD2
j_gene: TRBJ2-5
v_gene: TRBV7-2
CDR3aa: ASSPGASSGGETQY

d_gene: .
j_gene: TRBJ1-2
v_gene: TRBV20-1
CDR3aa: SASTVNYGYT

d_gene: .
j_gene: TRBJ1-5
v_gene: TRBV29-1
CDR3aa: SVNTGAKNQPQH

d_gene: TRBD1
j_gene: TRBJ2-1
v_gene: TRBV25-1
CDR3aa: ASSGKGQGRGEQF

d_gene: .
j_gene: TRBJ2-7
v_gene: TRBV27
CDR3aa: ASSCGRSFRPY

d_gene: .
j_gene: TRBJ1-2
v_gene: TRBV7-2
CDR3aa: ASSLTPGYGYT

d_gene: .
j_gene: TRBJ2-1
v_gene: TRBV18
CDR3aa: AGSQQESSYNEQF

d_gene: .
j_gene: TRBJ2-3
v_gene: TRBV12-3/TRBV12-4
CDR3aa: ASKNNRVLSTDTQY

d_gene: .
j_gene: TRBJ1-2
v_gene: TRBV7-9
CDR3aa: ASSLGGTVANYGYT

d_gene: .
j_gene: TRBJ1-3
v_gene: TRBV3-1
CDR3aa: ASSPTGGYSGNTIY

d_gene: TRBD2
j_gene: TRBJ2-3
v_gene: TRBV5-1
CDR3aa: ASGVSSGGTTDTQY

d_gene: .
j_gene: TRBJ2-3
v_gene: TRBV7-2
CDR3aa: ASSLDFVDTQY

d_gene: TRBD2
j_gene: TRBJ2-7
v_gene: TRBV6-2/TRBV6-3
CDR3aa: ASSYSLGLGAYEQY

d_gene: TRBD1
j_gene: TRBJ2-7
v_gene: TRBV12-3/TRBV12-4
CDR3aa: ASSLLNRGYEQY

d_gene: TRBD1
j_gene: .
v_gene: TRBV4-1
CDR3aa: ASSPGTGSPNYEQY

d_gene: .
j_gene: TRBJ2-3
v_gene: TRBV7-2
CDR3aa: ASSPPTGTPQY

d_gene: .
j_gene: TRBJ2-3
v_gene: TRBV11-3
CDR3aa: ASSLVSTTDTQY

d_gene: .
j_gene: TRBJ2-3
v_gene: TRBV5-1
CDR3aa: ASSTGLHTDTQY

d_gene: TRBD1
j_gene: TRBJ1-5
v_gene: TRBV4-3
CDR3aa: ASSQTGGAGNQPQH

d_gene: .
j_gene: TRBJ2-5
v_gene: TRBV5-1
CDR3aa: ASSSFDPSGETQY

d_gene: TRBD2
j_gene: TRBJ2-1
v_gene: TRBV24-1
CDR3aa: ATSDLGRGGINEQF

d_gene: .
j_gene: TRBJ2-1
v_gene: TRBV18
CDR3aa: ASSPGGNICNEQF

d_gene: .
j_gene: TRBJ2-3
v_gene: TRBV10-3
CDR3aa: AISRSGETDTQY

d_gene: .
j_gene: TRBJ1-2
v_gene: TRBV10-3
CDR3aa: VISDPGPEGYT

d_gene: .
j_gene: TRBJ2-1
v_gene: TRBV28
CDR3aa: ASTLTSGRERNEQF

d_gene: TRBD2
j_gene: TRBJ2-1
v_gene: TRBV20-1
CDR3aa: SARQRGGGNEQF

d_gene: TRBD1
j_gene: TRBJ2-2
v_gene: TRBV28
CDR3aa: ASTPDRENTGELF

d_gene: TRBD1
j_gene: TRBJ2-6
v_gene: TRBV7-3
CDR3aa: ASRLGQSGANVLT

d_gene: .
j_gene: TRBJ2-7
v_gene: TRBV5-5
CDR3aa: ASSSTDTYEQY